This paragraph reports one TCR beta chain. Germline-derived CDR1 and CDR2 are SGHTA and FQGNSA. V lost 1 base and J lost 7, with 8 bases in between. CDR3 length: 12 residues. This specimen belongs to a study of memory CD4+ T cells and cytomegalovirus serostatus. Single viable CD3+CD4+CD8-CD45RO+ cells were sorted as the memory CD4+ T cells. TCRdb's copy holds only in-frame clones and misses some; the assay was immunoSEQ multiplex PCR. The table has about 64,000 clones, over 60% seen once. The chain uses TRBV7-2 and TRBJ2-7; D is uncertain. The sequencing sample was made of memory CD4+ T cells from blood. The source is an adult in good health and CMV-seronegative. CDR3 region: CASSLVSGEQYF. As DNA, the CDR3 is TGTGCCAGCAGCTTAGTTTCGGGTGAGCAGTACTTC.